The clone carrying this T cell receptor beta chain showed up many times. The CDR3 runs to 15 residues. V lost 4 bases, J lost 1 base, and 13 bases lay in between. The germline V gene has CDR1 MDHEN and CDR2 SYDVKM. This sample is part of a study of blood T cells in healthy people across ages. A second PCR, run for about 7 to 11 cycles, used a sample-barcoded 5' primer plus a J-beta primer mix. TCRdb re-derived calls from the 5' RACE reads in MiXCR, one entry per CDR3 protein. Of hundreds of thousands of distinct CDR3 sequences in the sample, approximately 30% were seen once. V and J are TRBV28 and TRBJ1-2; D gene unclear. Sequenced: blood. This receptor was taken from a woman aged 80 or over in good health. For the CDR3, the DNA is TGTGCCAGCAGTTCAGTTATCAGAGTTAACTATGGCTACACCTTC. Its protein product is CASSSVIRVNYGYTF.